This TCR beta chain came from a study of T cells in Graves' hyperthyroidism and ophthalmopathy (dated by TCRdb to between 2017 and 2020). With regard to the full study: Peripheral blood was sampled at the time of initial diagnosis, prior to any treatment. The study also compared thyroid tissue and blood T-cell repertoires from about 6 Graves' hyperthyroidism patients. Once sampling was done, hyperthyroidism patients were given methimazole at a starting dose of 30 mg daily, whereas ophthalmopathy patients were given high-dose intravenous methylprednisolone. The roughly 90 discovery patients were divided at random into training and test sets in a 7:3 ratio. Prospective prediction of ophthalmopathy was tested in an independent validation cohort of 18 to 20 hyperthyroidism patients and around 16 patients who later progressed to ophthalmopathy. TCR Vbeta CDR3 sequencing of 120 to 150 peripheral blood samples (under 45 ophthalmopathy, 75 hyperthyroidism and some 17 progressor patients) is reported in the paper. TCR V-J signatures able to tell the groups apart were searched for in a discovery cohort of approximately 95 patients, of whom over 40 had Graves' ophthalmopathy and roughly 59 had stable Graves' hyperthyroidism.

Points the paper makes about the study in general: During validation, the model predicted progression to ophthalmopathy a median of roughly 7.1 months ahead of onset, with around 71% sensitivity and more than 72% specificity. A model built on a 13 V-J signature distinguished ophthalmopathy from stable hyperthyroidism, reaching roughly 88% sensitivity and about 81% specificity in cross-validation and 80%/75% in testing. Blood samples also contained most of the expanded thyroid clonotypes (frequency above 0.001), which suggests that blood repertoires may reflect thyroid immune responses. Sample size was not statistically predetermined, and blinding of investigators to group allocation was not performed.

The CDR3 holds 14 amino acids from the cysteine to the phenylalanine. Left in the record is the CDR3 DNA by itself, 42 bases read in frame from the first base. From the germline V gene, CDR1 is MNHNS and CDR2 is SASEGT. Trimming takes 4 bases off V and 4 bases off J; junction bases not matched to a gene: 4. The TCR beta CDR3 regions were amplified from RNA transcripts. The first round of RT-PCR for the TCR CDR3 was performed with the HTBI primer set and the Qiagen OneStep RT-PCR kit. Libraries were constructed in a second round of multiplex PCR, after which size selection and purification were carried out. The libraries were sequenced on an Illumina HiSeq2000 using paired-end 100 bp reads. From the authors' description of their analysis: SOAPnuke was used to process the raw data, with reads discarded if the reads contained adapters or uncalled bases, had a mean Phred below 15, or lacked an exact constant-primer or identifier match. High-quality paired reads were merged with COPE v1.2.5, and unique nucleotide sequences were defined as clonotypes. MiTCR v1.1 was used to align clonotypes to the IMGT TRBV, TRBD and TRBJ reference segments. The analysis included only V-J combinations with a frequency above 0.0001, which together covered more than 99% of the repertoires. The TCS score was defined as the ratio of F50 (clonal expansion) to E x V (chaos), calculated using BLOSUM62-based TCRdist between CDR3 peptides within each V-J. Welch's t-statistics and random forest reduced fewer than 600 V-J features to 10 to 15, which were used in a naive Bayes classifier (R e1071). TCRdb cleaned the public reads at Q25 with fastp, built clones with MiXCR and kept in-frame beta chains. Every CDR3 protein is listed once, alongside the most common genes and DNA of its rows. TCRdb, not the original authors, processed these V and J calls. This sample comprises about 550,000 distinct CDR3 sequences, under 25% of them detected only once. Together, the top ten hold about 26% of the sample.

Graves' hyperthyroidism was defined as stable when no progression to ophthalmopathy occurred over 18 months of follow-up. Hyperthyroidism patients were newly diagnosed, had a disease duration of under 2 months, and were aged 18 to 65 years. The study excluded patients with uncontrolled infections, other autoimmune diseases, pregnancy or lactation. Diagnoses were established on the basis of clinical symptoms, serum thyroxine and TRAb, thyroid ultrasound, and orbital computed tomography. PBMCs were isolated from 7.5 to 10 ml of fresh peripheral blood by Ficoll-Paque density gradient centrifugation. Total RNA was extracted with Trizol reagent, and quality was checked on an Agilent 2100 Bioanalyzer. This clonotype has at least ten counts. Its cognate antigen has yet to be identified. No base quality values were provided; no much bigger clone lies one nucleotide off.

The receptor was isolated from a man aged 18 to 35 with Graves' hyperthyroidism. The source material was blood. The sequence joins TRBV6-1 to TRBJ1-1, and 9 bases in between align with TRBD1. The DNA sequence reads TGTGCCAGCAGTGTCAAGACAGGGGGCACTGAAGCTTTCTTT. Its coded protein is CASSVKTGGTEAFF.